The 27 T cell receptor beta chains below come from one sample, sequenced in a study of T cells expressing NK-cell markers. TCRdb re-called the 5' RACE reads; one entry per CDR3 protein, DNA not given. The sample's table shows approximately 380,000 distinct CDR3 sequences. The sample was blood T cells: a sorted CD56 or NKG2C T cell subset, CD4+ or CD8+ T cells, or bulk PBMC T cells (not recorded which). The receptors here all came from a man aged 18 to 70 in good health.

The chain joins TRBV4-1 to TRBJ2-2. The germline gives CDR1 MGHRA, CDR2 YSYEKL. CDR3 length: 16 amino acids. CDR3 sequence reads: CASSQVLSRGNGELFF.

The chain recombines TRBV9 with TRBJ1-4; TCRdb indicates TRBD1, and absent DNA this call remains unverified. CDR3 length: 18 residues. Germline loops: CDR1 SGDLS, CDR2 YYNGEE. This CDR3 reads CASSVGSFGTATNEKLFF.

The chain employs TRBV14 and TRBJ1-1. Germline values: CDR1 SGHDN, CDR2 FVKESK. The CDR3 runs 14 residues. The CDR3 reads CASSLMGMNTEAFF.

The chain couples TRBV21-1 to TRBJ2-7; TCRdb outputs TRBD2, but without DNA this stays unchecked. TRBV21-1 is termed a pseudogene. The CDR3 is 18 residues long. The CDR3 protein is CASSKFERGGLFPYEQYF.

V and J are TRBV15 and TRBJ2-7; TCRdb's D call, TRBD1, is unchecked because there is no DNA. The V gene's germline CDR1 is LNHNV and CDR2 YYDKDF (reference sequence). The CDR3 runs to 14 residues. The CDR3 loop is CATSRTRGGYEQYF.

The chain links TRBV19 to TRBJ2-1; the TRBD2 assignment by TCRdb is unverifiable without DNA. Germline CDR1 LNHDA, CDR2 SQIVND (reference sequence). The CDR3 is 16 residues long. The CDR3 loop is CASSPLEAGAYNEQFF.

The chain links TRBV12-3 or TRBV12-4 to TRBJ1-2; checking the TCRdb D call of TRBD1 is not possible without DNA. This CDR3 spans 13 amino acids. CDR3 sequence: CASRRDRVSGYTF.

This CDR3 reads CASSTRRTGLDYGYTF. The chain carries TRBV28 and TRBJ1-2; the TRBD1 assignment by TCRdb is unverifiable without DNA. The germline gives CDR1 MDHEN, CDR2 SYDVKM. The CDR3 contains 16 residues.

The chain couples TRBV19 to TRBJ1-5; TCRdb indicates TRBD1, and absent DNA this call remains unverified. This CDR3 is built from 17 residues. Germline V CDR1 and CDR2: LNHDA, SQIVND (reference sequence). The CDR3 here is CASQLAPGHYSNQPQHF.

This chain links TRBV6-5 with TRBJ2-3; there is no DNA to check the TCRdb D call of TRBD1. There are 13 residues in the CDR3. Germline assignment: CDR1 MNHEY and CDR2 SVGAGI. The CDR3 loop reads CASSYGREYTQYF.

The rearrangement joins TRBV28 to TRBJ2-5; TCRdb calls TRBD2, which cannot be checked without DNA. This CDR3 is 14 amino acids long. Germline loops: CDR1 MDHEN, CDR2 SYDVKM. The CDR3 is CASRMAGGQETQYF.

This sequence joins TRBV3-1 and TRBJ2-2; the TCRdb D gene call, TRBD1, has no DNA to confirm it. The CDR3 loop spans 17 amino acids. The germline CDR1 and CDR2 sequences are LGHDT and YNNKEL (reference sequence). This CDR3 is CASSQAFAGALTGELFF. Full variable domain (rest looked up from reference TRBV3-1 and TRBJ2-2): DTAVSQTPKYLVTQMGNDKSIKCEQNLGHDTMYWYKQDSKKFLKIMFSYNNKELIINETVPNRFSPKSPDKAHLNLHINSLELGDSAVYFCASSQAFAGALTGELFFGEGSRLTVL.

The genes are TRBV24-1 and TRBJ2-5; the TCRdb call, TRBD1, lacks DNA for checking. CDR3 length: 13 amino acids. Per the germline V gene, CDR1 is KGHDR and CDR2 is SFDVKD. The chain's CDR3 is CATAPGYQETQYF.

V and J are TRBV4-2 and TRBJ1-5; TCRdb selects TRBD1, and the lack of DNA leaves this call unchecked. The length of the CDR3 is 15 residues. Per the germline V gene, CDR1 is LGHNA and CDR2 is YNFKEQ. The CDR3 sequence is CASSQGTQQDQPQHF.

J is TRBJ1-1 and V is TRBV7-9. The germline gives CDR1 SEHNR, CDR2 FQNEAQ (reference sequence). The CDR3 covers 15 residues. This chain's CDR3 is CASSLVEGTNTEAFF.

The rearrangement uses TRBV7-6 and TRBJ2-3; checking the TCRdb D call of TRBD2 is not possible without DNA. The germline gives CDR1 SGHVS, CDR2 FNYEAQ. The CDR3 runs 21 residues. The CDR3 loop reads CASSLRTSGGPQGASTDTQYF. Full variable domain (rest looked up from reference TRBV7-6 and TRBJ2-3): GAGVSQSPRYKVTKRGQDVALRCDPISGHVSLYWYRQALGQGPEFLTYFNYEAQQDKSGLPNDRFSAERPEGSISTLTIQRTEQRDSAMYRCASSLRTSGGPQGASTDTQYFGPGTRLTVL.

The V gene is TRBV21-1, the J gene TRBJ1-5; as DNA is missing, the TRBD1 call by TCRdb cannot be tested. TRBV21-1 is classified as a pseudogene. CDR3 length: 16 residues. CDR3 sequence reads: CASSKRQERVIQPQHF.

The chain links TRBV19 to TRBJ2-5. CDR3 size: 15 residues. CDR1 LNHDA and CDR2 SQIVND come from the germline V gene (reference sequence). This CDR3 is CASSIRHVSQETQYF.

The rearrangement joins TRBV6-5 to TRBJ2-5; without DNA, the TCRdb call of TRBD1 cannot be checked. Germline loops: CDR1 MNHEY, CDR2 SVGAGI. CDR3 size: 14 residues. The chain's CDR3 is CASSNRQGQETQYF.

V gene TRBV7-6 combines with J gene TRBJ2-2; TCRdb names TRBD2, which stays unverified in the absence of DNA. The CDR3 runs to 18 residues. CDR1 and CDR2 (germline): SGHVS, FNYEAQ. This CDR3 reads CASSLAPPGGVNTGELFF.

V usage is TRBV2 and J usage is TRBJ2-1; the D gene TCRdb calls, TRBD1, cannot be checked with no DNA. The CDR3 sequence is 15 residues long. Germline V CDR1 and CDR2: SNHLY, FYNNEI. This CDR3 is CASSEGLGAADEQFF.

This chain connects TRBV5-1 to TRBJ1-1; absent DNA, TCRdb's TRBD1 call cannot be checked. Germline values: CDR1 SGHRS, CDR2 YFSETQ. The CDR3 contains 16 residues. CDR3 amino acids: CASSLAGQTTYTEAFF.

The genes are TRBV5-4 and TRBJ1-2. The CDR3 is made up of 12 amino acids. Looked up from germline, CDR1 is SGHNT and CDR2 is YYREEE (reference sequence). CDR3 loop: CASSPYRYGYTF.

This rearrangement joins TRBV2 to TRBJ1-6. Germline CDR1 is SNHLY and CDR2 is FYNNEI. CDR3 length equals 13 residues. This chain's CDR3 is CASSGYIASPLHF.

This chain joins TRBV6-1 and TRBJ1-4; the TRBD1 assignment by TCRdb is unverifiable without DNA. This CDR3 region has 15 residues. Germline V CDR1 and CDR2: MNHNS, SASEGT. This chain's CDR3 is CASSEGDRDSEKLFF.

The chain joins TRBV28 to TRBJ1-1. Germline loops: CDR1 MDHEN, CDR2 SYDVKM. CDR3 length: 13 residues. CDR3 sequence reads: CASSLGDYTEAFF.

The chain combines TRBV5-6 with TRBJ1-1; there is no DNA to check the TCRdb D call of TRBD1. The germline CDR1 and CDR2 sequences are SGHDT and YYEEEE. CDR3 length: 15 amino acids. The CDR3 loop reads CASSWGDSSSTEAFF.